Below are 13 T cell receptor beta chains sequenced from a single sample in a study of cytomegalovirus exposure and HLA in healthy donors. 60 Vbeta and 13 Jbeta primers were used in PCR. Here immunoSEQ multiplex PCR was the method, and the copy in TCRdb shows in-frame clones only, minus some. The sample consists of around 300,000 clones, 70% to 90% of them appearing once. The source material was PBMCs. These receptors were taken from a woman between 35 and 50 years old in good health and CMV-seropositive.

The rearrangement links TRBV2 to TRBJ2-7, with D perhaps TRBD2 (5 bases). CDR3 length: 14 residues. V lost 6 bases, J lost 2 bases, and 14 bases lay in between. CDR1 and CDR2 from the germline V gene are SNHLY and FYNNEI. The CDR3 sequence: CASSRGPPAYEQYF. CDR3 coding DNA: TGTGCCAGCAGCCGCGGGCCGCCAGCCTACGAGCAGTACTTC.

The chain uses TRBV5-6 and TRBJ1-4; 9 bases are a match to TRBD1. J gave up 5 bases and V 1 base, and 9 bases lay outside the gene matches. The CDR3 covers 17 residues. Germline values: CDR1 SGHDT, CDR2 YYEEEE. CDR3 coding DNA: TGTGCCAGCAGCTTGAAACTAACCGGGACAGGGAATGAAAAACTGTTTTTT. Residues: CASSLKLTGTGNEKLFF.

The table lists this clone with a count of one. CDR3 bases: TGTGCCAGCAGCGCGGGACAGGGTGGAATCACTGAAGCTTTCTTT. Translating gives CASSAGQGGITEAFF. The rearrangement joins TRBV28 to TRBJ1-1; TRBD1 agrees at 9 bases. The V segment lost 6 bases and the J segment 4 bases; nucleotides outside the gene matches: 9. Germline CDR1 and CDR2: MDHEN and SYDVKM. The CDR3 loop spans 15 amino acids.

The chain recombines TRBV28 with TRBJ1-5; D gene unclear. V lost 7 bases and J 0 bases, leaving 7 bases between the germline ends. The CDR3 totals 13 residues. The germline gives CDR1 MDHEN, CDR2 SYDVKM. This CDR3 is CASTPYSNQPQHF. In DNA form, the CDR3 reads TGTGCCAGCACCCCTTATAGCAATCAGCCCCAGCATTTT. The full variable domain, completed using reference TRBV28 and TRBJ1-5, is DVKVTQSSRYLVKRTGEKVFLECVQDMDHENMFWYRQDPGLGLRLIYFSYDVKMKEKGDIPEGYSVSREKKERFSLILESASTNQTSMYLCASTPYSNQPQHFGDGTRLSIL.

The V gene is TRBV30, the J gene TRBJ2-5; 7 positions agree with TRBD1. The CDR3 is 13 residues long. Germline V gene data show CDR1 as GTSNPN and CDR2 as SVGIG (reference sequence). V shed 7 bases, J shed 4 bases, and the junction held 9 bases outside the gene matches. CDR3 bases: TGTGCCTCTGACCGGGACAGACGAGAGACCCAGTACTTC. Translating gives CASDRDRRETQYF. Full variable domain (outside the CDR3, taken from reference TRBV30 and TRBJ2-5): SQTIHQWPATLVQPVGSPLSLECTVEGTSNPNLYWYRQAAGRGLQLLFYSVGIGQISSEVPQNLSASRPQDRQFILSSKKLLLSDSGFYLCASDRDRRETQYFGPGTRLLVL.

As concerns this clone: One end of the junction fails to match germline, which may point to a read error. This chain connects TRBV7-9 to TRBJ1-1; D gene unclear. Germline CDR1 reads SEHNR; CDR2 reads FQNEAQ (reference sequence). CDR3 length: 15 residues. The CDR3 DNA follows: TGTGCCAGCAGCGAACGGCGGGGTTTGAACACTGAAGCTTTTTTT. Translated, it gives CASSERRGLNTEAFF.

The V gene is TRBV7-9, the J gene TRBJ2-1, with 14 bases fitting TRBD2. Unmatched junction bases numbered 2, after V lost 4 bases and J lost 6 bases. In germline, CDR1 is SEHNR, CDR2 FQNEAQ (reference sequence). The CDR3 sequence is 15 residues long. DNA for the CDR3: TGTGCCAGCAGCTGGACTAGCGGGAGGACCAATGAGCAGTTCTTC. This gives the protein CASSWTSGRTNEQFF.

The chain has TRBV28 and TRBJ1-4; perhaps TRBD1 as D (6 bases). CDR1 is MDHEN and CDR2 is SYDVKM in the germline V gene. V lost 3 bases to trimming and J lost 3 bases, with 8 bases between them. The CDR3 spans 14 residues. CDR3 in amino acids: CASSFHRANEKLFF. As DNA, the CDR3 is TGTGCCAGCAGTTTTCACAGGGCTAATGAAAAACTGTTTTTT.

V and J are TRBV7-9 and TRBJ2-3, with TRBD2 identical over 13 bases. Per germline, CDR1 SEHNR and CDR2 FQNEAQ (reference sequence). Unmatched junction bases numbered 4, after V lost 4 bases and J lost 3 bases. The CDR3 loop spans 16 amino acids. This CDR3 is CASSSRLAGGTDTQYF. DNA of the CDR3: TGTGCCAGCAGCTCTCGACTAGCGGGAGGAACAGATACGCAGTATTTT.

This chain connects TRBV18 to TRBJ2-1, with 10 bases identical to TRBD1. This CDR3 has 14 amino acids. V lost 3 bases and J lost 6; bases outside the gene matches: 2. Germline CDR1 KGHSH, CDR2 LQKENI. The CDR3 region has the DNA TGTGCCAGCTCACCGGGACAGGGGATCAATGAGCAGTTCTTC. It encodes CASSPGQGINEQFF.

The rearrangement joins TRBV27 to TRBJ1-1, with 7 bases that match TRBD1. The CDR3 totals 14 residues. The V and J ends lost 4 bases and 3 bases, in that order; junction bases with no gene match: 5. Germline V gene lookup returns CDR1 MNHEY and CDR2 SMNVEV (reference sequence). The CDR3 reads CASSSGGMDTEAFF. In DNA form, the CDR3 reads TGTGCCAGCAGTTCAGGGGGGATGGACACTGAAGCTTTCTTT.

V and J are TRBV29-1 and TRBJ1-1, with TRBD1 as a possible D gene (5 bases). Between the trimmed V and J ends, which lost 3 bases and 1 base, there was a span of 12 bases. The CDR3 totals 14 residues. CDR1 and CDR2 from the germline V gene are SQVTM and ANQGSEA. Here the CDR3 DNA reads TGCAGCGTTGAGCGGGGGGACTCGAACACTGAAGCTTTCTTT. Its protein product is CSVERGDSNTEAFF.

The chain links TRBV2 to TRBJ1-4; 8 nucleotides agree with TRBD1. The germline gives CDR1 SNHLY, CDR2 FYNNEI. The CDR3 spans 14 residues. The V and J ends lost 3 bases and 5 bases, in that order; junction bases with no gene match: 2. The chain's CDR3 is CASSDTGGNEKLFF. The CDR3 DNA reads TGTGCCAGCAGTGACACAGGGGGGAATGAAAAACTGTTTTTT.